This T cell receptor beta chain was found in a study of blood T cell repertoires in COVID-19. V lost 1 base to trimming and J lost 4 bases, with 14 bases between them. The CDR3 runs to 16 residues. Germline CDR1 reads LNHDA; CDR2 reads SQIVND (reference sequence). The protocol was immunoSEQ multiplex PCR, while the TCRdb copy is restricted to in-frame clones and leaves out a portion. This table holds 200,000 to 250,000 clones, roughly 90% found once. The receptor was derived from a woman in her thirties who had recovered from COVID-19. Sequencing was performed on PBMCs or T cells enriched from blood (not recorded which). V gene TRBV19 combines with J gene TRBJ1-5, with unresolved D. The CDR3 DNA reads as TGTGCCAGTAGTATAGGGATAAGTCCGGGGAATCAGCCCCAGCATTTT. Residues: CASSIGISPGNQPQHF.